This T cell receptor (beta chain) was captured by sequencing in a study of blood T cell repertoires in COVID-19. Produced via immunoSEQ multiplex PCR; TCRdb's table is partial and in-frame only. This table holds 250,000 to 400,000 clones, 90% found once. There are 15 residues in the CDR3. Trimming took 3 bases from V and 2 from J, leaving 12 bases between them. Germline V gives CDR1 SGHRS, CDR2 YFSETQ. Cohorts were based on clinical histories the participants reported. Source material: PBMCs or T cells enriched from blood (not recorded which). The sequence derives from a man in his sixties who had recovered from COVID-19. The rearrangement uses TRBV5-1 and TRBJ2-1; possibly TRBD1 for D (6 bases). The CDR3 loop reads CASSSGDNTYNEQFF. For the CDR3, the DNA is TGCGCCAGCAGCTCAGGGGACAACACCTACAATGAGCAGTTCTTC.